A single sample gave rise to the 7 T cell receptor beta chains below, sequenced in a study of CD8 T cells in Susac syndrome. A quantity of roughly 0.5 to 1 ug RNA underwent reverse transcription using random hexamers. TCRdb independently ran MiXCR on the immunoSEQ multiplex PCR reads; one entry per CDR3 protein. The sample records roughly 130,000 distinct CDR3 sequences, roughly 94% being singletons. Sample: CD4+ T cells from PBMCs. Receptors were obtained from a human donor with multiple sclerosis.

J is TRBJ1-2 and V is TRBV2, with TRBD1 identical over 7 bases. V trimming: 5 bases; J trimming: 4 bases; junction bases outside the gene matches: 7. Germline V lookup: CDR1 SNHLY, CDR2 FYNNEI. The CDR3 is 14 residues long. CDR3 protein: CASSPDRQGYGYTF. In nucleotides, the CDR3 is TGTGCCAGCAGTCCCGACAGACAGGGCTATGGCTACACCTTC.

The CDR3, as DNA: TGTGCCAGCAGCCCCTCGGGGGCTGGAAACACCATATATTTT. Amino acid sequence: CASSPSGAGNTIYF. The chain couples TRBV6-5 to TRBJ1-3; a possible D gene is TRBD1 (5 bases). The CDR3 covers 14 residues. CDR1 MNHEY and CDR2 SVGAGI come from the germline V gene. V dropped 6 bases and J dropped 2 bases, with 11 bases sitting between them.

This clonotype was seen a handful of times. This chain connects TRBV14 to TRBJ1-6; D is ambiguous. CDR3 length equals 15 residues. Germline CDR1 reads SGHDN; CDR2 reads FVKESK. V shed 0 bases and J shed 7 bases, with 10 bases lying between them. The CDR3 loop is CASSQEITGNSPLHF. The CDR3 coding sequence is TGTGCCAGCAGCCAAGAGATCACGGGGAATTCACCCCTCCACTTT.

The chain combines TRBV7-9 with TRBJ1-1; TRBD1 matches 7 bases. Germline V CDR1 and CDR2: SEHNR, FQNEAQ (reference sequence). Germline trimming cut 5 bases from V and 8 bases from J; bases unmatched to any gene: 14. The CDR3 runs 15 residues. The CDR3 DNA reads as TGTGCCAGCAGCCAAAGACAGGGTATGGGCTCCGAAGCTTTCTTT. Translating it yields CASSQRQGMGSEAFF.

The chain joins TRBV6-5 to TRBJ1-3; D not resolved. From germline, CDR1 is MNHEY and CDR2 SVGAGI. This CDR3 is 18 amino acids long. The ends were cut back, 0 bases at V and 2 bases at J, with 17 bases in the middle. The CDR3 coding sequence is TGTGCCAGCAGTTACTCGATAATTGGGAAGTGGGCTGGAAACACCATATATTTT. It translates to CASSYSIIGKWAGNTIYF.

The CDR3 protein is CASSLAFASGNTIYF. For the CDR3, the DNA is TGCGCCAGCAGCTTGGCGTTTGCCTCTGGAAACACCATATATTTT. The chain has TRBV5-1 and TRBJ1-3; D gene ambiguous. Trimming pared 0 bases from V and 0 bases from J, leaving 7 bases between. From germline, CDR1 is SGHRS and CDR2 YFSETQ. The CDR3 length is 15 residues.

This rearrangement joins TRBV24-1 to TRBJ1-2, with D perhaps TRBD1 (5 bases). Germline lookup yields CDR1 KGHDR and CDR2 SFDVKD. With 4 bases removed from V and 8 bases from J, the gap between germline ends came to 16 bases. The CDR3 runs 14 residues. The DNA for the CDR3 is TGTGCCACCAGTGAGGACGGCTCAGGGAAAGGCTACACCTTC. Protein sequence: CATSEDGSGKGYTF.